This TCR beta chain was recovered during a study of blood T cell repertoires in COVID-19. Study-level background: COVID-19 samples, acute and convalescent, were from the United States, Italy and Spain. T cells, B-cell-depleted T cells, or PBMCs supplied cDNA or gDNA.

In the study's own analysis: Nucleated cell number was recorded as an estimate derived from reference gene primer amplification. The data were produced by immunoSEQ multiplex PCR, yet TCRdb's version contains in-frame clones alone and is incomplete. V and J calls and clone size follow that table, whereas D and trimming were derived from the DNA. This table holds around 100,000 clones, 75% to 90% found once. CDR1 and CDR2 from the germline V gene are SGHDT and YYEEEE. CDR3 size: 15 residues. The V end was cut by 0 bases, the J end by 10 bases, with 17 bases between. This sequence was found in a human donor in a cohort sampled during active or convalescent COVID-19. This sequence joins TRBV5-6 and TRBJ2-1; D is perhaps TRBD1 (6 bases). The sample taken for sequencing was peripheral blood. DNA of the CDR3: TGTGCCAGCAGCTTGGGGGGACAAGACAGGAGAGAGCAGTTCTTC. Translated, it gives CASSLGGQDRREQFF.